The 30 T cell receptor beta chains reported below all come from one sample, sequenced in a study of CXCR3-negative and CXCR3-positive naive CD8 T cells. Overall study results and limits: Relative to CXCR3-negative naive cells, CXCR3-positive naive cells had more hydrophobic TRB CDR3s.

Researchers prepared the TRB cDNA libraries using 5' RACE with UMI labels. TCRdb reprocessed the 5' RACE reads and reports one entry per CDR3 protein, with no DNA. Here the sample table reports about 94,000 distinct CDR3 sequences. No antigens are known for them. Material: naive CXCR3+ CD8+ T cells from blood. Subset indicated: CD45RO-CCR7+CD27+CD95- naive CD8+ T cells expressing CXCR3 (TNR3+). Receptor source: a human donor in good health. Some clones in this sample may be carry-over from other donors' samples.

The chain employs TRBV29-1 and TRBJ2-5; the TCRdb D gene call, TRBD1, has no DNA to confirm it. The germline gives CDR1 SQVTM, CDR2 ANQGSEA. CDR3 length: 14 amino acids. The CDR3: CSVVAWGKQETQYF.

This chain links TRBV15 with TRBJ2-1; TCRdb selects TRBD2, and the lack of DNA leaves this call unchecked. This CDR3 region has 17 residues. Per the germline V gene, CDR1 is LNHNV and CDR2 is YYDKDF (reference sequence). CDR3 amino acids: CATSRDLSGLAVYEQFF.

V gene TRBV6-5 combines with J gene TRBJ2-1; TCRdb selects TRBD1, and the lack of DNA leaves this call unchecked. There are 15 residues in the CDR3. The germline V gene has CDR1 MNHEY and CDR2 SVGAGI. CDR3 residues: CASNRRGSGNNEQFF.

The chain uses TRBV5-1 and TRBJ1-2. Per germline, CDR1 SGHRS and CDR2 YFSETQ. The CDR3 extends over 13 amino acids. The CDR3 is CASSLDDEYGYTF.

This sequence joins TRBV9 and TRBJ2-1; TCRdb's assignment of TRBD2 cannot be checked, as there is no DNA. This CDR3 is built from 16 residues. Germline V lookup: CDR1 SGDLS, CDR2 YYNGEE. CDR3 loop: CASSAPAGSSYNEQFF.

This rearrangement joins TRBV12-3 or TRBV12-4 to TRBJ2-1; TCRdb picks TRBD2, but there is no DNA to check that call. CDR3 length: 15 residues. This CDR3 is CASSKTSGLNNEQFF.

This sequence joins TRBV28 and TRBJ2-3; TCRdb selects TRBD2, and the lack of DNA leaves this call unchecked. There are 17 residues in the CDR3. Germline V gene data show CDR1 as MDHEN and CDR2 as SYDVKM. CDR3 in amino acids: CASSSEIAGGPKDTQYF.

The gene calls are TRBV7-9 and TRBJ1-1. Germline assignment: CDR1 SEHNR and CDR2 FQNEAQ (reference sequence). CDR3 length equals 15 residues. CDR3 in amino acids: CASSLVPERTDEAFF.

The V call is TRBV12-3 or TRBV12-4, the J call TRBJ2-1. CDR3 length: 12 amino acids. CDR3 protein: CASSLSYNEQFF.

The rearrangement links TRBV12-5 to TRBJ1-5; without DNA, the TCRdb call of TRBD1 cannot be checked. This CDR3 contains 15 residues. CDR1 and CDR2 from the germline V gene are LGHNT and FRNRAP. This chain's CDR3 is CASGSDRGLSQPQHF.

The V gene is TRBV6-5, the J gene TRBJ2-7. Germline V lookup: CDR1 MNHEY, CDR2 SVGAGI. This CDR3 region has 12 residues. The chain's CDR3 is CASSYLPYEQYF.

The rearrangement joins TRBV25-1 to TRBJ1-1; the TRBD1 assignment by TCRdb is unverifiable without DNA. The germline V gene has CDR1 MGHDK and CDR2 SYGVNS. The CDR3 spans 13 residues. CDR3 region: CASRITGTDEAFF.

The CDR3 here is CASSSWAETQETQYF. V and J are TRBV11-2 and TRBJ2-5; TCRdb outputs TRBD1, but without DNA this stays unchecked. The CDR3 totals 15 residues. In germline, CDR1 is SGHAT, CDR2 FQNNGV.

This chain links TRBV29-1 with TRBJ2-5; the D call from TCRdb, TRBD2, cannot be confirmed without DNA. This CDR3 contains 15 residues. Germline assignment: CDR1 SQVTM and CDR2 ANQGSEA. This CDR3 is CSVLNPQLAQETQYF. Looking up the rest from reference TRBV29-1 and TRBJ2-5 gives the full variable domain: SAVISQKPSRDICQRGTSLTIQCQVDSQVTMMFWYRQQPGQSLTLIATANQGSEATYESGFVIDKFPISRPNLTFSTLTVSNMSPEDSSIYLCSVLNPQLAQETQYFGPGTRLLVL.

The V and J genes are TRBV5-1 and TRBJ1-1; with no DNA, the TCRdb D assignment of TRBD1 cannot be verified. The CDR3 runs to 14 residues. Germline V lookup: CDR1 SGHRS, CDR2 YFSETQ. The CDR3 protein is CASSSGQGNTEAFF. Full variable domain (remainder filled in from reference TRBV5-1 and TRBJ1-1): KAGVTQTPRYLIKTRGQQVTLSCSPISGHRSVSWYQQTPGQGLQFLFEYFSETQRNKGNFPGRFSGRQFSNSRSEMNVSTLELGDSALYLCASSSGQGNTEAFFGQGTRLTVV.

This chain connects TRBV6-6 to TRBJ2-3; TCRdb designates TRBD2, a call that cannot be tested without DNA. The germline V gene has CDR1 MNHNY and CDR2 SVGAGI (reference sequence). The CDR3 contains 19 residues. Here the CDR3 reads CASSYPRGMDEQGTDTQYF.

The CDR3 region is CSARSIQGNSYEQYF. The rearrangement uses TRBV20-1 and TRBJ2-7; TCRdb lists TRBD1, though no DNA is available to test this call. The CDR3 consists of 15 residues. From germline, CDR1 is DFQATT and CDR2 SNEGSKA (reference sequence).

CDR3: CSATSLGVNTGELFF. The chain couples TRBV20-1 to TRBJ2-2; TCRdb picks TRBD1, but there is no DNA to check that call. The V gene's germline CDR1 is DFQATT and CDR2 SNEGSKA (reference sequence). CDR3 length: 15 residues.

This chain joins TRBV7-9 and TRBJ2-7; the TCRdb D gene call, TRBD1, has no DNA to confirm it. Germline V lookup: CDR1 SEHNR, CDR2 FQNEAQ (reference sequence). The CDR3 is 16 amino acids. CDR3 in amino acids: CASSLPDREDSYEQYF. Full variable domain (missing parts from reference TRBV7-9 and TRBJ2-7): DTGVSQNPRHKITKRGQNVTFRCDPISEHNRLYWYRQTLGQGPEFLTYFQNEAQLEKSRLLSDRFSAERPKGSFSTLEIQRTEQGDSAMYLCASSLPDREDSYEQYFGPGTRLTVT.

V gene TRBV11-2 combines with J gene TRBJ2-5; TCRdb's D call of TRBD1 is untestable without DNA. There are 15 residues in the CDR3. The germline V gene has CDR1 SGHAT and CDR2 FQNNGV. CDR3 sequence: CASSLVRGEQETQYF.

The V gene is TRBV9, the J gene TRBJ2-1. Germline V gives CDR1 SGDLS, CDR2 YYNGEE. This CDR3 region has 13 residues. The chain's CDR3 is CASSILSEGEQFF.

The rearrangement links TRBV9 to TRBJ1-2; TCRdb proposes TRBD1, but this gene call is untestable without DNA. The CDR3 loop spans 15 amino acids. The germline CDR1 and CDR2 sequences are SGDLS and YYNGEE. The CDR3 protein is CASSKAGTDLSGYTF.

V usage is TRBV29-1 and J usage is TRBJ2-3. Germline assignment: CDR1 SQVTM and CDR2 ANQGSEA. This CDR3 contains 15 residues. CDR3 protein: CSAKGSPIHTDTQYF.

This rearrangement joins TRBV7-2 to TRBJ2-7; TCRdb's D call of TRBD2 is untestable without DNA. The germline gives CDR1 SGHTA, CDR2 FQGNSA. The CDR3 consists of 15 residues. CDR3 sequence: CASSPRTSGNYEQYF.

This rearrangement joins TRBV5-8 to TRBJ2-7; the TRBD1 assignment by TCRdb is unverifiable without DNA. This CDR3 contains 17 residues. Looked up from germline, CDR1 is SGHTS and CDR2 is YDEGEE. CDR3 sequence reads: CASSTPRAPRGLYEQYF.

The V and J genes are TRBV20-1 and TRBJ2-1. CDR1 DFQATT and CDR2 SNEGSKA come from the germline V gene (reference sequence). This CDR3 contains 15 residues. The CDR3 here is CSARQDLNSYNEQFF.

The rearrangement joins TRBV29-1 to TRBJ2-5. CDR1 is SQVTM, CDR2 ANQGSEA, per germline. The CDR3 runs 11 residues. The CDR3 region is CSVEAGETQYF.

The chain recombines TRBV5-1 with TRBJ2-1. Germline V lookup: CDR1 SGHRS, CDR2 YFSETQ. The CDR3 contains 13 residues. The CDR3 is CASSVTGLDEQFF.

The gene calls are TRBV7-2 and TRBJ2-1; TCRdb proposes TRBD2, but this gene call is untestable without DNA. Germline CDR1 reads SGHTA; CDR2 reads FQGNSA. The CDR3 contains 18 residues. The CDR3 region is CASSLSRARGSSYNEQFF.

The chain is built from TRBV7-8 and TRBJ2-7; TCRdb picks TRBD1, but there is no DNA to check that call. CDR1 and CDR2 from the germline V gene are SGHVS and FQNEAQ. The CDR3 has 15 amino acids. CDR3 residues: CASSMSGGSSYEQYF.